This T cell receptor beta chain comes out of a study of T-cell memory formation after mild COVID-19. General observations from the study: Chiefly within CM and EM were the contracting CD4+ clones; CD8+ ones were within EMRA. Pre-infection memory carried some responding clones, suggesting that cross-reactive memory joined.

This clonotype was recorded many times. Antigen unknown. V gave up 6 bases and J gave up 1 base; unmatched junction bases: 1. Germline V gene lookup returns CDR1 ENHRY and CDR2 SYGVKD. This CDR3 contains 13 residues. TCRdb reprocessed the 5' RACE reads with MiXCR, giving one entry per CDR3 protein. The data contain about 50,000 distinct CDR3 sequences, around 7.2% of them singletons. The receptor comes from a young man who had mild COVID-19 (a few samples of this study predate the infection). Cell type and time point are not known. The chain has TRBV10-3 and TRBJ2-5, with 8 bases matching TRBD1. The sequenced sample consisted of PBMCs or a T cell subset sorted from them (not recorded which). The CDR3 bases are TGTGCCATCAGGGGGACAGGCCAAGAGACCCAGTACTTC. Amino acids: CAIRGTGQETQYF.